This is a list of T cell receptor beta chains from one sample in a study of Ad26.COV2.S vaccination and SARS-CoV-2 variants. Data came from immunoSEQ multiplex PCR; TCRdb stores just in-frame clones and leaves some out. This sample carries 350,000 to 500,000 clones, around nine tenths of them seen once, and the ten largest clones take 12%. Sample: peripheral blood, taken in a trial of Ad26.COV2.S vaccine versus placebo. The receptors shown here come from a person between 18 and 65 years old who received the Ad26.COV2.S COVID-19 vaccine or a placebo. Each CDR3 is given with its conserved first and last residue. The D gene is left open where the match is weak. Rows may omit the clone size; those that give it use once, few, many or a size class.

J gene | clone size | D gene | CDR3 length | V gene | CDR3 DNA | CDR3 protein
TRBJ2-5 | NA | NA | 12 | TRBV6-4 | TGTGCCAACAGGGAGGTAAGGGAGACCCAGTACTTC | CANREVRETQYF
TRBJ2-7 | NA | NA | 15 | TRBV7-2 | TGTGCCAGCAGCCCACGACAGGCCCTCTCCTACGAGCAGTACTTC | CASSPRQALSYEQYF
TRBJ1-4 | NA | NA | 15 | TRBV6-2/TRBV6-3 | TGTGCCAGCAGTCGAGACAGGCTAGCCTGGACAAAACTGTTTTTT | CASSRDRLAWTKLFF
TRBJ2-5 | NA | TRBD1 | 13 | TRBV7-2 | TGTGCCAGCAGCCAGACAGGGTTTGAGACCCAGTACTTC | CASSQTGFETQYF
TRBJ1-2 | NA | NA | 11 | TRBV19 | TGTGCCAGTAGTGCGGCCGGTGGCTACACCTTC | CASSAAGGYTF
TRBJ2-7 | NA | TRBD2 | 13 | TRBV12-3/TRBV12-4 | TGTGCCAGCAGCCTAGAACTAGCGAGGGAGCAGTACTTC | CASSLELAREQYF
TRBJ1-5 | few | TRBD1 | 17 | TRBV28 | TGTGCCAGCAGGGACCGGGACAGAGCTTATAGCAATCAGCCCCAGCATTTT | CASRDRDRAYSNQPQHF
TRBJ1-1 | NA | NA | 16 | TRBV5-1 | TGCGCCAGCAGCTACTTAGGAATACTTCTTAACACTGAAGCTTTCTTT | CASSYLGILLNTEAFF
TRBJ2-1 | NA | NA | 14 | TRBV5-6 | TGTGCCAGCAGTGAGGGCCTTTCCTACAATGAGCAGTTCTTC | CASSEGLSYNEQFF
TRBJ2-2 | NA | TRBD1 | 15 | TRBV10-3 | TGTGCCATCACCCATGGGACAGGTGGGACCGGGGAGCTGTTTTTT | CAITHGTGGTGELFF